These 30 T cell receptor beta chains were sequenced from one sample in a study of blood T cells in healthy people across ages (dated by TCRdb to 2014 to 2015). The library was produced with 5' RACE. The instrument was an Illumina HiSeq 2500. A second 7 to 11 cycle PCR used a sample-barcoded 5' primer and a J-beta primer mix. TCRdb reran the public reads through fastp at Q25 and MiXCR, keeping productive beta chains. One record per CDR3 amino acid sequence lists the most common genes and DNA. The sample yields roughly 1,000,000 distinct CDR3 sequences; approximately 25% were counted once. Of the sample, around 0.75% is held by the ten largest clones. The data also belong to a second study, concerning T cells of mothers and their children.

Sequences were obtained from blood. Every receptor here comes from a girl between 2 and 10 years old in good health.

The gene calls are TRBV2 and TRBJ1-2; possible D gene TRBD1, 5 bases. There are 12 residues in the CDR3. CDR1 is SNHLY, CDR2 FYNNEI, per germline. With 7 bases removed from V and 5 bases from J, the gap between germline ends came to 11 bases. CDR3 in amino acids: CASTAGPYGYTF. The CDR3 nucleotides read TGTGCCAGCACAGCGGGGCCGTATGGCTACACCTTC.

The J gene is TRBJ2-2, the V gene TRBV12-3 or TRBV12-4; D not resolved. There are 15 residues in the CDR3. The germline V and J ends were trimmed by 3 bases and 5 bases, with 13 bases remaining between them. CDR3 region: CASSFVLQETGELFF. In DNA form, the CDR3 reads TGTGCCAGCAGTTTCGTTCTTCAAGAAACCGGGGAGCTGTTTTTT.

The V gene is TRBV28, the J gene TRBJ2-3; D is perhaps TRBD2 (5 bases). CDR1 and CDR2 (germline): MDHEN, SYDVKM. V dropped 7 bases and J dropped 5 bases, with 13 bases sitting between them. The length of the CDR3 is 13 residues. The CDR3 reads CASTLSTRDTQYF. CDR3 DNA: TGTGCCAGCACCCTTTCTACTAGAGATACGCAGTATTTT. Using reference TRBV28 and TRBJ2-3 for the parts outside the CDR3, the full variable domain is DVKVTQSSRYLVKRTGEKVFLECVQDMDHENMFWYRQDPGLGLRLIYFSYDVKMKEKGDIPEGYSVSREKKERFSLILESASTNQTSMYLCASTLSTRDTQYFGPGTRLTVL.

About this clonotype itself: The germline gene is not matched at one end of the junction; a read error may be the cause. The chain uses TRBV9 and TRBJ2-3; D is possibly TRBD1 (6 bases). The CDR3 has 15 residues. Germline assignment: CDR1 SGDLS and CDR2 YYNGEE. CDR3 in amino acids: CAGSLRTAVTDTQYF. The CDR3 coding sequence is TGTGCCGGCAGCTTACGGACAGCCGTCACAGATACGCAGTATTTT. Complete variable domain (other parts from reference TRBV9 and TRBJ2-3): DSGVTQTPKHLITATGQRVTLRCSPRSGDLSVYWYQQSLDQGLQFLIQYYNGEERAKGNILERFSAQQFPDLHSELNLSSLELGDSALYFCAGSLRTAVTDTQYFGPGTRLTVL.

The V call is TRBV14, the J call TRBJ2-3; TRBD1 is a possible D gene (6 bases). The CDR3 consists of 15 residues. The V end lost 2 bases, the J end lost 3 bases, and 12 bases lay between the germline ends. CDR1 is SGHDN and CDR2 is FVKESK in the germline V gene. This CDR3 is CASSQFQGPTDTQYF. In DNA form, the CDR3 reads TGTGCCAGCAGCCAATTTCAGGGGCCAACAGATACGCAGTATTTT.

This clonotype has only a few counts. The V and J genes are TRBV9 and TRBJ1-4; maybe TRBD1 (6 bases). V was shortened by 4 bases and J by 8 bases, with 15 bases between the two germline ends. CDR3 size: 14 residues. The V gene's germline CDR1 is SGDLS and CDR2 YYNGEE. The CDR3 loop reads CASSPGGGREKLFF. The CDR3 DNA reads TGTGCCAGCAGCCCGGGGGGGGGCAGAGAAAAACTGTTTTTT.

There are a few counts of this clonotype. The rearrangement uses TRBV12-3 or TRBV12-4 and TRBJ2-7, with D possibly called TRBD1 or TRBD2 (5 bases each). Trimming took 4 bases from V and 3 from J, leaving 10 bases between them. The CDR3 covers 13 residues. The CDR3 spells CASSSWDGYEQYF. Written as DNA, the CDR3 is TGTGCCAGCAGTTCATGGGACGGCTACGAGCAGTACTTC.

This clonotype was recorded many times. This chain uses TRBV7-2 with TRBJ1-1; possibly TRBD1 for D (5 bases). The CDR3 extends over 16 amino acids. Trimming cost V 4 bases and J 4 bases, with 19 bases left between them. Germline CDR1 reads SGHTA; CDR2 reads FQGNSA. CDR3: CASSSTPGEVGTEAFF. DNA for the CDR3: TGTGCCAGCAGCTCCACACCGGGGGAGGTGGGCACTGAAGCTTTCTTT.

CDR3 sequence: CASSYGCYTEAFF. The CDR3 DNA reads as TGTGCCAGCAGTTACGGGTGTTACACTGAAGCTTTCTTT. V usage is TRBV6-5 and J usage is TRBJ1-1; D unclear. Germline lookup yields CDR1 MNHEY and CDR2 SVGAGI. Trimming took 2 bases from V and 3 from J, leaving 7 bases between them. The CDR3 covers 13 residues.

The chain is built from TRBV20-1 and TRBJ2-7; 11 positions match TRBD2. This CDR3 spans 15 amino acids. With V trimmed by 0 bases and J by 3 bases, 4 bases remained unmatched. Germline V gene data show CDR1 as DFQATT and CDR2 as SNEGSKA (reference sequence). The CDR3 loop is CSARDPLAGGYEQYF. The CDR3 bases are TGCAGTGCTAGAGATCCTCTAGCGGGAGGCTACGAGCAGTACTTC.

This clonotype has just one count. The V and J genes are TRBV29-1 and TRBJ1-1, with TRBD1 as a possible D gene (5 bases). The V and J ends lost 7 bases and 1 base respectively, with 13 bases between them. The CDR3 covers 13 residues. In germline, CDR1 is SQVTM, CDR2 ANQGSEA. The CDR3 coding sequence is TGCAGCGGACGACAGTTGAGGAACACTGAAGCTTTCTTT. Residues: CSGRQLRNTEAFF.

The chain joins TRBV25-1 to TRBJ2-7; 7 bases are a match to TRBD1. Germline V gives CDR1 MGHDK, CDR2 SYGVNS. The CDR3 is made up of 15 amino acids. With V trimmed by 4 bases and J by 3 bases, 9 bases remained unmatched. DNA of the CDR3: TGTGCCAGCAGTGCCCGGGACAGCTCCTACTACGAGCAGTACTTC. The encoded protein is CASSARDSSYYEQYF.

The CDR3 protein is CASSLEVGASIHF. The CDR3 DNA reads as TGTGCCAGCAGCTTGGAGGTCGGAGCGTCGATCCACTTT. The chain carries TRBV7-9 and TRBJ1-6; D remains ambiguous. Looked up from germline, CDR1 is SEHNR and CDR2 is FQNEAQ (reference sequence). The length of the CDR3 is 13 residues. V lost 3 bases to trimming and J lost 17 bases, with 17 bases between them.

The chain recombines TRBV5-6 with TRBJ2-5; 13 nucleotides align to TRBD2. Germline V gene lookup returns CDR1 SGHDT and CDR2 YYEEEE. This CDR3 contains 14 residues. The J segment lost 7 bases and the V segment lost 3 bases, leaving 3 bases of the junction unmatched. CDR3 amino acids: CASSWTSGGGTQYF. The CDR3 DNA sequence: TGTGCCAGCAGCTGGACTAGCGGGGGTGGGACCCAGTACTTC.

This clonotype turned up a few times. The CDR3 spells CASSSSGGIGELFF. The DNA of the CDR3 is TGTGCCAGCAGCTCGTCAGGGGGTATCGGGGAGCTGTTTTTT. The rearrangement uses TRBV7-2 and TRBJ2-2, with 7 bases aligning to TRBD1. The germline V gene encodes CDR1 SGHTA and CDR2 FQGNSA. Trimming at V came to 4 bases and at J to 7 bases, leaving 6 bases not matched to a gene. There are 14 residues in the CDR3.

This clonotype has more than one count but fewer than ten. This chain connects TRBV7-8 to TRBJ2-1; D not certain. V gave up 1 base and J gave up 9 bases, with 13 bases separating them. The CDR3 consists of 14 residues. The germline V gene encodes CDR1 SGHVS and CDR2 FQNEAQ. CDR3 amino acids: CASSLGTLGFEQFF. Here the CDR3 DNA reads TGTGCCAGCAGCTTAGGTACCCTCGGTTTTGAGCAGTTCTTC.

CDR3 protein: CSGQQLQGPNEQFF. The CDR3 DNA reads TGCAGCGGCCAGCAGCTACAGGGTCCCAATGAGCAGTTCTTC. The rearrangement uses TRBV29-1 and TRBJ2-1; TRBD1 might be the D (6 bases). This CDR3 has 14 amino acids. V lost 7 bases and J 6 bases, leaving 19 bases between the germline ends. The V gene's germline CDR1 is SQVTM and CDR2 ANQGSEA.

The chain couples TRBV5-1 to TRBJ2-1; 7 nucleotides match TRBD1. The CDR3 contains 15 residues. Germline V gives CDR1 SGHRS, CDR2 YFSETQ. V shed 3 bases and J 5 bases; nucleotides not matched to a gene: 8. CDR3 residues: CASSSAGTANNEQFF. As DNA, the CDR3 is TGCGCCAGCAGCTCGGCCGGGACAGCGAACAATGAGCAGTTCTTC. The whole variable domain, filled in from reference TRBV5-1 and TRBJ2-1, reads KAGVTQTPRYLIKTRGQQVTLSCSPISGHRSVSWYQQTPGQGLQFLFEYFSETQRNKGNFPGRFSGRQFSNSRSEMNVSTLELGDSALYLCASSSAGTANNEQFFGPGTRLTVL.

This clonotype was seen many times. The chain links TRBV7-3 to TRBJ2-3; D gene ambiguous. With 5 bases removed from V and 6 bases from J, the gap between germline ends came to 12 bases. CDR3 length: 13 amino acids. Germline CDR1 reads SGHTA; CDR2 reads FQGTGA. The CDR3 spells CASSQGTPDTQYF. The CDR3 DNA is TGTGCCAGCAGCCAAGGAACCCCTGATACGCAGTATTTT.

The genes are TRBV5-1 and TRBJ2-5; 13 positions agree with TRBD2. The DNA end is more similar to TRBJ2-1, so the J call may be wrong. This CDR3 is 14 amino acids long. CDR1 is SGHRS, CDR2 YFSETQ, per germline. CDR3 amino acids: CASSSGTSGIEQFF. DNA of the CDR3: TGCGCCAGCAGCTCCGGGACTAGCGGGATTGAGCAGTTCTTC.

CDR3 coding DNA: TGTGCCAGCAGTTACTCTCGGGGGGAAAGGCAGTACTTC. It specifies CASSYSRGERQYF. The chain employs TRBV6-2 or TRBV6-3 and TRBJ2-5; 7 bases match TRBD2. This CDR3 contains 13 residues. Per the germline V gene, CDR1 is MNHEY and CDR2 is SVGEGT. The junction had 6 bases not matched to a gene; V was cut back by 0 bases and J by 11 bases.

V is TRBV2 and J is TRBJ1-5; 10 bases align to TRBD1. V gave up 8 bases and J gave up 0 bases; unmatched junction bases: 13. CDR3 length: 18 residues. Germline V lookup: CDR1 SNHLY, CDR2 FYNNEI. The CDR3 coding sequence is TGTGCCAGCGGCGGGACAGGGGAATCGACCTATAGCAATCAGCCCCAGCATTTT. Amino acid sequence: CASGGTGESTYSNQPQHF.

The CDR3 region is CASSSLPDSYEQYF. The CDR3 nucleotides are TGTGCCAGCAGCTCTCTTCCAGACTCTTACGAGCAGTACTTC. J is TRBJ2-7 and V is TRBV9; D gene ambiguous. The length of the CDR3 is 14 residues. From germline, CDR1 is SGDLS and CDR2 YYNGEE. V was pared by 4 bases and J by 4 bases, with 15 bases between.

V is TRBV12-3 or TRBV12-4 and J is TRBJ2-3; the match to TRBD2 covers 8 bases. V was clipped by 6 bases and J by 5 bases; unmatched bases: 7. This CDR3 has 14 residues. CDR3 sequence reads: CASRIAGKGDTQYF. The CDR3 DNA reads TGTGCCAGCAGGATAGCGGGAAAGGGAGATACGCAGTATTTT.

The chain is built from TRBV18 and TRBJ2-4; TRBD2 might be the D (6 bases). Germline CDR1 KGHSH, CDR2 LQKENI. V was cut by 0 bases and J by 6 bases, with 12 bases left in between. CDR3 size: 15 residues. The CDR3 loop reads CASSPPGGGRNIQYF. CDR3 nucleotides: TGTGCCAGCTCACCACCGGGGGGTGGTAGAAACATTCAGTACTTC.

This chain links TRBV24-1 with TRBJ2-1; D remains ambiguous. Trimming cost V 4 bases and J 7 bases, with 4 bases left between them. This CDR3 has 11 amino acids. Germline lookup yields CDR1 KGHDR and CDR2 SFDVKD. In DNA form, the CDR3 reads TGTGCCACCAGTGACGGAAATGAGCAGTTCTTC. Protein: CATSDGNEQFF.

V is TRBV20-1 and J is TRBJ1-1; D remains ambiguous. V lost 2 bases, J lost 5 bases, and 15 bases lay in between. This CDR3 spans 14 amino acids. Germline V gene lookup returns CDR1 DFQATT and CDR2 SNEGSKA (reference sequence). CDR3 coding DNA: TGCAGTGCTAGATATGAGGGAGTGGGAACTGAAGCTTTCTTT. It yields the protein CSARYEGVGTEAFF.

This clonotype was counted only a few times. V gene TRBV10-3 combines with J gene TRBJ2-2; maybe TRBD1 (6 bases). Germline V gene lookup returns CDR1 ENHRY and CDR2 SYGVKD. V lost 3 bases, J lost 4 bases, and 6 bases lay in between. This CDR3 comprises 13 residues. CDR3: CAISDRGTGELFF. The CDR3, as DNA: TGTGCCATCAGTGACAGGGGCACCGGGGAGCTGTTTTTT.

The CDR3 nucleotides read TGTGCCACCAGTGATGCCCTCCACGGTAGCGAGGCCCAGTACTTC. Protein: CATSDALHGSEAQYF. The chain is built from TRBV24-1 and TRBJ2-5; TRBD2 might be the D (5 bases). V gave up 3 bases and J gave up 9 bases, with 19 bases separating them. The germline gives CDR1 KGHDR, CDR2 SFDVKD. The CDR3 is 15 amino acids.

The chain uses TRBV19 and TRBJ2-4; a weak D match, TRBD2 (6 bases). The V end was cut by 4 bases, the J end by 0 bases, with 13 bases between. The CDR3 has 16 amino acids. Germline CDR1 LNHDA, CDR2 SQIVND (reference sequence). This chain's CDR3 is CASSTGREIAKNIQYF. Here the CDR3 DNA reads TGTGCCAGTAGTACAGGACGGGAGATAGCCAAAAACATTCAGTACTTC.